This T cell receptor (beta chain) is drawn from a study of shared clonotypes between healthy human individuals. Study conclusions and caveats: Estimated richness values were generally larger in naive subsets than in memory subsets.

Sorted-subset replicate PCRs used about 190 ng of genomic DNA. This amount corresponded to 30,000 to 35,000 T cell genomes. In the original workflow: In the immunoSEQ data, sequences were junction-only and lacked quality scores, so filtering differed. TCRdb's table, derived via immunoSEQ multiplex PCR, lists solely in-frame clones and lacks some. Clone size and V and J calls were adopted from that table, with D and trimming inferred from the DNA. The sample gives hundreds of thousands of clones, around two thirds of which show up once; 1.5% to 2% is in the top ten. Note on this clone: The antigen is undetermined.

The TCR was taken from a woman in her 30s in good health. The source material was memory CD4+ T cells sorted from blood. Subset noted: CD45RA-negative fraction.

CDR3 DNA sequence: TGTGCCATCAGTGGGAGGACAGGGGGCTCCTACGAGCAGTACTTC. This codes for CAISGRTGGSYEQYF. The rearrangement joins TRBV10-3 to TRBJ2-7, with 10 positions matching TRBD1. CDR3 size: 15 residues. Germline V gives CDR1 ENHRY, CDR2 SYGVKD. The J segment lost 0 bases and the V segment lost 4 bases, leaving 3 bases of the junction unmatched.